Reported below is one T cell receptor beta chain. The antigen is undetermined. Using a J-beta primer mix together with a sample-barcoded 5' primer, a second PCR was run for roughly 7 to 12 cycles. One entry per CDR3 protein results from TCRdb running MiXCR on the 5' RACE reads. Here the sample spans around 1,800,000 distinct CDR3 sequences, about two fifths being singletons. The CDR3 has 14 amino acids. Germline assignment: CDR1 LGHNT and CDR2 FRNRAP. This sample is drawn from a study of blood T cells in healthy people across ages. Study-wide points: The recorded TCR beta diversity per million T cells decreased in a roughly linear manner with age.

This sequence originates from a human donor in good health. This chain links TRBV12-5 with TRBJ2-7; D gene uncertain. The better agreement between TRBJ2-5 and the DNA end casts doubt on the J call. The sequencing sample was made of blood. The CDR3 spells CASGLWVVGETQYF. In DNA, the CDR3 is TGTGCTAGTGGTTTATGGGTTGTTGGTGAGACCCAGTACTTC.